Following are 3 T cell receptor beta chains from one sample sequenced in a study of metastatic and nonmetastatic thyroid tumors. TCRdb used MiXCR to call clones anew from the PCR reads. The sample yields 13,000 to 15,000 clones, about 29% seen once. No patient had received any treatment before thyroid surgery. The sequencing sample was made of tumor tissue. The source of these receptors is a male donor with papillary thyroid cancer or a benign thyroid nodule (not recorded which). Some clones in this sample may be carry-over from other donors' samples.

This chain connects TRBV11-3 to TRBJ1-2; TRBD1 is a possible D gene (5 bases). V was clipped by 5 bases and J by 8 bases, with 12 bases between them. The germline V gene encodes CDR1 SGHNT and CDR2 YENEEA. The CDR3 length is 12 residues. The CDR3 loop reads CASSLTREGYTF. The CDR3 nucleotides read TGTGCCAGCAGCCTTACCAGGGAAGGCTACACCTTC.

This clone was seen repeatedly, ten times or more. V usage is TRBV5-4 and J usage is TRBJ1-6, with D tentatively TRBD1 (5 bases). Deletions cut 4 bases from V and 7 bases from J, with 9 bases between. Germline CDR1 SGHNT, CDR2 YYREEE (reference sequence). The CDR3 is 13 amino acids. CDR3 protein: CASSPDTNSPLHF. For the CDR3, the DNA is TGTGCCAGCAGCCCGGACACGAATTCACCCCTCCACTTT. Based on the CDR3 plus reference TRBV5-4 and TRBJ1-6, the full variable domain is ETGVTQSPTHLIKTRGQQVTLRCSSQSGHNTVSWYQQALGQGPQFIFQYYREEENGRGNFPPRFSGLQFPNYSSELNVNALELDDSALYLCASSPDTNSPLHFGNGTRLTVT.

This clone was picked up a small number of times. The V call is TRBV19, the J call TRBJ2-1, with TRBD1 matching over 9 bases. V was clipped by 6 bases and J by 9 bases; unmatched bases: 6. This CDR3 has 13 amino acids. Germline V gene data show CDR1 as LNHDA and CDR2 as SQIVND (reference sequence). This CDR3 is CASRPGQGSEQFF. CDR3 in DNA: TGTGCCAGTAGGCCGGGACAGGGTAGTGAGCAGTTCTTC. The full variable domain, completed using reference TRBV19 and TRBJ2-1, is DGGITQSPKYLFRKEGQNVTLSCEQNLNHDAMYWYRQDPGQGLRLIYYSQIVNDFQKGDIAEGYSVSREKKESFPLTVTSAQKNPTAFYLCASRPGQGSEQFFGPGTRLTVL.